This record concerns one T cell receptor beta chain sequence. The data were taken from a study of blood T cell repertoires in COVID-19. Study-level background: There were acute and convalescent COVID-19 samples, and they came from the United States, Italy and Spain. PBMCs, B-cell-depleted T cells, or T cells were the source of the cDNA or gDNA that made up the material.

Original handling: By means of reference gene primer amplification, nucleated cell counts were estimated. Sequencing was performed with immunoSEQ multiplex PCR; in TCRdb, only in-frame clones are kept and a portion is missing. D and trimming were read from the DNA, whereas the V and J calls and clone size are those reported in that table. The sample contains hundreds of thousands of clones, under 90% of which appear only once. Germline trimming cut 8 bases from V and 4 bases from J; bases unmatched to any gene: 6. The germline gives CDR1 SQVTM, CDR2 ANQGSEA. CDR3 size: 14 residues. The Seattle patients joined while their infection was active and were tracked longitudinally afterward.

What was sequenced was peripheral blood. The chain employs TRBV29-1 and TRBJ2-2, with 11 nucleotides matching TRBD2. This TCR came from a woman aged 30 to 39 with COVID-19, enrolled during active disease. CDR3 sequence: CSPLAGGFTGELFF. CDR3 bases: TGCAGCCCCCTAGCGGGGGGATTCACCGGGGAGCTGTTTTTT.